This TCR beta chain was captured in a study of T cell repertoires and HLA-DP antigens. Study-wide background: Alloreactive CD4+ T cells targeted HLA-DP on transduced HeLa.

Concerning this clone itself: Its specificity is not known.

The method was immunoSEQ multiplex PCR; TCRdb's version includes in-frame clones alone and lacks a portion of them. The sample includes about 73,000 clones, roughly 77% of them seen just once. This CDR3 region has 15 residues. Trimming pared 0 bases from V and 3 bases from J, leaving 8 bases between. Per the germline V gene, CDR1 is SGHTA and CDR2 is FQGTGA. The chain joins TRBV7-3 to TRBJ2-2, with D possibly matching TRBD2 (5 bases). Sequenced: CD4+ T cells from PBMCs. This sequence was found in a man aged 60-69 years in good health and CMV-seronegative. The CDR3 DNA sequence: TGTGCCAGCAGCTTAACGTTGAGGGACACCGGGGAGCTGTTTTTT. It codes for CASSLTLRDTGELFF.